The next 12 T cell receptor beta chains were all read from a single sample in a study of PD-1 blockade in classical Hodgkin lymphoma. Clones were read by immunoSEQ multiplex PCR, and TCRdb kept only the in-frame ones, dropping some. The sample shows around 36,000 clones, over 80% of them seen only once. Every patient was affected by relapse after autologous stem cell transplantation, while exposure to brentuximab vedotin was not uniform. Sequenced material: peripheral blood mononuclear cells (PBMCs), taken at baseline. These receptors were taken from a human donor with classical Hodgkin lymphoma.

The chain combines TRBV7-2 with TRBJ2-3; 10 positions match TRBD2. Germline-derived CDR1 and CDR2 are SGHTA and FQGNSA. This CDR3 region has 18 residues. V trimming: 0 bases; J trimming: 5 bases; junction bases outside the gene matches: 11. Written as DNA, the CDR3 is TGTGCCAGCAGCTTAGCGCGATGGTCTAGCGGGAGAGAAGATACGCAGTATTTT. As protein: CASSLARWSSGREDTQYF.

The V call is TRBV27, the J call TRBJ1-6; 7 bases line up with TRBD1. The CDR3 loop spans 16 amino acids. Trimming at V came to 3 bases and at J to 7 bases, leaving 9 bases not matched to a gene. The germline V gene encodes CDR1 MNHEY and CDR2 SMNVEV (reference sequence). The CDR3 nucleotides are TGTGCCAGCAGTTTTCGGGACAGATTTAAGAATTCACCCCTCCACTTT. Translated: CASSFRDRFKNSPLHF.

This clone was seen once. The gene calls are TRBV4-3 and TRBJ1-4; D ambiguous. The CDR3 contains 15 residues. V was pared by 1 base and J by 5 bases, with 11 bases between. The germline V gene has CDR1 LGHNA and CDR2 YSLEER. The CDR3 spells CASSQVAGNNEKLFF. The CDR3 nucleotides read TGCGCCAGCAGCCAAGTGGCGGGGAACAATGAAAAACTGTTTTTT.

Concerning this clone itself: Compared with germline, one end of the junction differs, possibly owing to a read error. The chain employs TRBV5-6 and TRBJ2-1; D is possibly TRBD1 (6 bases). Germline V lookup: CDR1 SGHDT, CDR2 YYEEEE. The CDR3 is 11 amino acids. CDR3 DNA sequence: TGTGCCAGCAGCTTAGGGTCAGAGGGGGTCTTC. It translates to CASSLGSEGVF.

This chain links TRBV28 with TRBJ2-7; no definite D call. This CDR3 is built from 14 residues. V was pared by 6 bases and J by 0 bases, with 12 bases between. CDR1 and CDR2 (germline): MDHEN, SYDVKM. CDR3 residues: CASRLTTLSYEQYF. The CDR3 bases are TGTGCCAGCAGGTTGACGACACTCTCCTACGAGCAGTACTTC.

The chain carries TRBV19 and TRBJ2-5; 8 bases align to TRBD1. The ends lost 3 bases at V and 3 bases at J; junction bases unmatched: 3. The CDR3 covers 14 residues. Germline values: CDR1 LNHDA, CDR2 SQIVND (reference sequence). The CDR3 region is CASSIRGLKETQYF. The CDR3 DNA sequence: TGTGCCAGTAGTATCAGGGGGCTCAAAGAGACCCAGTACTTC.

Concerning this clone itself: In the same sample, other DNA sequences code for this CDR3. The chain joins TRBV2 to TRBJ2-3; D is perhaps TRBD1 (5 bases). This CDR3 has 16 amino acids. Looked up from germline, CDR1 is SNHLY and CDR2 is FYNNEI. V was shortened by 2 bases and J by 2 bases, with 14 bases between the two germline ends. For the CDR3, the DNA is TGTGCCAGCAGTGAAAATGTAGGGGTTGACACAGATACGCAGTATTTT. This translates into CASSENVGVDTDTQYF.

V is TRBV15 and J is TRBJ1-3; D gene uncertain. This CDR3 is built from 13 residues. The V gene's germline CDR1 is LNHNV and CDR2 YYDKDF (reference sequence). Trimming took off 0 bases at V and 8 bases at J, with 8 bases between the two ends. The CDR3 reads CATSRDQVDTIYF. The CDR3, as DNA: TGTGCCACCAGCAGAGATCAGGTTGACACCATATATTTT.

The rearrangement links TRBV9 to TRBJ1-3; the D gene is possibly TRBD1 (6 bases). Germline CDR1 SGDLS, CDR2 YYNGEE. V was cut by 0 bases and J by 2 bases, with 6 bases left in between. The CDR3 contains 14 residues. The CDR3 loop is CASSVAGAGNTIYF. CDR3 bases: TGTGCCAGCAGCGTAGCAGGGGCTGGAAACACCATATATTTT.

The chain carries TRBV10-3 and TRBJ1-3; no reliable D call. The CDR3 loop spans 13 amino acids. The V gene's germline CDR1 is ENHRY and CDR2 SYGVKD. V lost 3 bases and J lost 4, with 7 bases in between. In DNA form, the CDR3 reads TGTGCCATCAGTGACAGCCTCGGAAACACCATATATTTT. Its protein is CAISDSLGNTIYF.

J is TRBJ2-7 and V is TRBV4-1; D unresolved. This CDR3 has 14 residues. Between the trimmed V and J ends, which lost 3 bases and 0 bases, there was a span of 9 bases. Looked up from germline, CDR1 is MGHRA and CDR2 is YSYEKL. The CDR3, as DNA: TGCGCCAGCAGCCACATCGGCCCCTCCTACGAGCAGTACTTC. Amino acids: CASSHIGPSYEQYF.

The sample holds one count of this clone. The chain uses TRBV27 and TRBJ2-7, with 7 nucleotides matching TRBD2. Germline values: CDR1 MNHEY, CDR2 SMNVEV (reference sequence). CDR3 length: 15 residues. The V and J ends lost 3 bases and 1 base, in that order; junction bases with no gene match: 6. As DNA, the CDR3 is TGTGCCAGCAGTTTTCGGGGGGAAGGATCCTACGAGCAGTACTTC. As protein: CASSFRGEGSYEQYF.